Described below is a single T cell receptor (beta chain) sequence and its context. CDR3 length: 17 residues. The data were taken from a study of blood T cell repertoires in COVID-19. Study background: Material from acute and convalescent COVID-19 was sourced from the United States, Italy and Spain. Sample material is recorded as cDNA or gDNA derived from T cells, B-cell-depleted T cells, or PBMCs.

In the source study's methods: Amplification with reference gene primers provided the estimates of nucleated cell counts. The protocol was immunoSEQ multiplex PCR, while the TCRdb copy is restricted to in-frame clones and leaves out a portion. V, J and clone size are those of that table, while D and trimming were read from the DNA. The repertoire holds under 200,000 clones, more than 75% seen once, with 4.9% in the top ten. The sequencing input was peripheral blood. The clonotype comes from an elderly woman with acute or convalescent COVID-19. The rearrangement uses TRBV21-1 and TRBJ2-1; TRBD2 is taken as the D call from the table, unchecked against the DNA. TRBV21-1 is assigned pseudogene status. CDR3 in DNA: TGTGCCAGCAGCAACACCGGGACTAGCGGGAACCACAATGAGCAGTTCTTC. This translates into CASSNTGTSGNHNEQFF.